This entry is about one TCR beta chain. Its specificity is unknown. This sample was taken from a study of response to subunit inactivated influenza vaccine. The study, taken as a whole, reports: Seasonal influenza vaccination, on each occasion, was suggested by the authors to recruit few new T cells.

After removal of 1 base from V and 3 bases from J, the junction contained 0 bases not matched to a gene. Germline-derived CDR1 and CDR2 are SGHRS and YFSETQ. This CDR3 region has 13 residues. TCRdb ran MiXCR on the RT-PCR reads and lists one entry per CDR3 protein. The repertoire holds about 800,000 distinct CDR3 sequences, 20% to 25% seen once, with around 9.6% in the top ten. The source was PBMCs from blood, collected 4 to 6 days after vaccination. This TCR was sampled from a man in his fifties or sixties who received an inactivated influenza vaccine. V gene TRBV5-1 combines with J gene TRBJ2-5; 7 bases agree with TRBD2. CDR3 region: CASSLLAEETQYF. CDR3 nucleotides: TGCGCCAGCAGCTTGCTAGCGGAAGAGACCCAGTACTTC.